The 8 T cell receptor beta chains below come from one sample, sequenced in a study of metastatic and nonmetastatic thyroid tumors. No patient had received any treatment before thyroid surgery. TCRdb re-called clones from the PCR reads using MiXCR. The table lists approximately 38,000 clones, around a sixth of them singletons. What was sequenced was tumor tissue. The receptors come from a female donor with papillary thyroid cancer or a benign thyroid nodule (not recorded which). Some clones in this sample may be carry-over from other donors' samples.

The sample holds many counts of this clone. V and J are TRBV28 and TRBJ1-1; 7 bases are shared with TRBD1. The germline V gene has CDR1 MDHEN and CDR2 SYDVKM. The CDR3 is 15 residues long. The ends lost 4 bases at V and 5 bases at J; junction bases unmatched: 10. CDR3 nucleotides: TGTGCCAGCAGTTCATTGACAGGGCAGGGAACTGAAGCTTTCTTT. It translates to CASSSLTGQGTEAFF.

This clone was detected only a few times. The chain joins TRBV5-6 to TRBJ2-3; D remains unclear. Germline V gives CDR1 SGHDT, CDR2 YYEEEE. CDR3 length: 11 amino acids. Between the trimmed V and J ends, which lost 2 bases and 7 bases, there was a span of 5 bases. This CDR3 is CASSLTHTQYF. The CDR3 DNA sequence: TGTGCCAGCAGCTTAACACATACGCAGTATTTT.

This clone was detected ten times or more. CDR3 nucleotides: TGTGCCAGCACGGGACTACCTTACAATGAGCAGTTCTTC. Residues: CASTGLPYNEQFF. The chain carries TRBV25-1 and TRBJ2-1; 7 nucleotides agree with TRBD2. CDR3 length equals 13 residues. The germline CDR1 and CDR2 sequences are MGHDK and SYGVNS. The V segment lost 7 bases and the J segment 4 bases; nucleotides outside the gene matches: 4. Full variable domain (rest looked up from reference TRBV25-1 and TRBJ2-1): EADIYQTPRYLVIGTGKKITLECSQTMGHDKMYWYQQDPGMELHLIHYSYGVNSTEKGDLSSESTVSRIRTEHFPLTLESARPSHTSQYLCASTGLPYNEQFFGPGTRLTVL.

Many counts were recorded for this clone. The CDR3 coding sequence is TGTGCCAGTAGTAAACAGCTTCTGTACCAAGAGACCCAGTACTTC. This sequence encodes CASSKQLLYQETQYF. J is TRBJ2-5 and V is TRBV19; D is undetermined. The CDR3 contains 15 residues. Germline CDR1 and CDR2: LNHDA and SQIVND (reference sequence). The V end lost 4 bases, the J end lost 0 bases, and 12 bases lay between the germline ends. Drawing the rest from reference TRBV19 and TRBJ2-5, the complete variable domain is DGGITQSPKYLFRKEGQNVTLSCEQNLNHDAMYWYRQDPGQGLRLIYYSQIVNDFQKGDIAEGYSVSREKKESFPLTVTSAQKNPTAFYLCASSKQLLYQETQYFGPGTRLLVL.

This clone has only a few counts. A read error may produce the germline difference seen at one junction end. The same CDR3 can be traced to other DNA sequences in this sample. The chain is built from TRBV6-2 or TRBV6-3 and TRBJ2-1; D gene unclear. CDR3 length: 15 amino acids. Germline CDR1 is MNHEY and CDR2 is SVGEGT. CDR3 in amino acids: CASSYVGPSGGEQFF. The CDR3 coding sequence is TGCGCCAGCAGTTACGTCGGACCCTCTGGCGGTGAGCAGTTCTTC.

Ten or more counts support this clone. V usage is TRBV11-2 and J usage is TRBJ2-1, with D possibly TRBD1 on 6 matching bases. This CDR3 has 13 amino acids. Germline loops: CDR1 SGHAT, CDR2 FQNNGV. Trimming removed 5 bases at V and 10 bases at J, with 15 bases between. The CDR3 nucleotides are TGTGCCAGCAGCGGACAGCGTCGGCAGGAGCAGTTCTTC. This codes for CASSGQRRQEQFF. Full variable domain (rest looked up from reference TRBV11-2 and TRBJ2-1): EAGVAQSPRYKIIEKRQSVAFWCNPISGHATLYWYQQILGQGPKLLIQFQNNGVVDDSQLPKDRFSAERLKGVDSTLKIQPAKLEDSAVYLCASSGQRRQEQFFGPGTRLTVL.

This clone was seen at least ten times. V and J are TRBV30 and TRBJ1-3, with D unclear. CDR3 length equals 12 residues. Germline CDR1 reads GTSNPN; CDR2 reads SVGIG (reference sequence). Trimming left V 5 bases short and J 1 base short, with 6 bases between. The CDR3 nucleotides are TGTGCCTGGCTGAAGTCTGGAAACACCATATATTTT. This codes for CAWLKSGNTIYF.

At least ten counts were recorded for this clone. The chain couples TRBV20-1 to TRBJ2-5, with 8 bases identical to TRBD1. Germline CDR1 and CDR2: DFQATT and SNEGSKA (reference sequence). The CDR3 is 14 amino acids. V trimming: 1 base; J trimming: 6 bases; junction bases outside the gene matches: 7. The CDR3 reads CSARVTTGAKTQYF. For the CDR3, the DNA is TGCAGTGCTAGAGTTACGACAGGGGCTAAGACCCAGTACTTC.